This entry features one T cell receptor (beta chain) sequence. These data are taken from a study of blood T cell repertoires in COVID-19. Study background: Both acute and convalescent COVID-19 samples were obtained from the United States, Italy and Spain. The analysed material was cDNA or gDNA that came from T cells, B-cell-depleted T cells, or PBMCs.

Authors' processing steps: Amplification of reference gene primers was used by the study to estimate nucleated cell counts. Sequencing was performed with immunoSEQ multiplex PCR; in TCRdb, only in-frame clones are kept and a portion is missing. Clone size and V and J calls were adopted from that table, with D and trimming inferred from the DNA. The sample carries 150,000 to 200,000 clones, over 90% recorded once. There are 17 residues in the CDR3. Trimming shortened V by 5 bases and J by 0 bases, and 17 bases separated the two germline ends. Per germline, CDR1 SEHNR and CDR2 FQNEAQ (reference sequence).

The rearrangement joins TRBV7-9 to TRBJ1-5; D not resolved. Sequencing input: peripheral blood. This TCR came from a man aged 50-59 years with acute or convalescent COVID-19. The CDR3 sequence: CASSPETGLYSNQPQHF. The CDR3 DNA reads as TGTGCCAGCAGCCCAGAAACGGGTCTTTATAGCAATCAGCCCCAGCATTTT.